The entry that follows covers one T cell receptor (beta chain) sequence. With a J-beta primer mix and a sample-barcoded 5' primer, a second PCR ran about 7 to 12 cycles. MiXCR, applied by TCRdb to the 5' RACE reads, yields one record per CDR3 protein. The repertoire holds around 800,000 distinct CDR3 sequences, with around half as singletons. This CDR3 region has 14 residues. V gave up 0 bases and J gave up 7 bases, with 16 bases separating them. Germline-derived CDR1 and CDR2 are GTSNPN and SVGIG (reference sequence). The record originates from a study of blood T cells in healthy people across ages. The sample was blood. This TCR was sampled from a man older than 75 in good health. The genes are TRBV30 and TRBJ2-7; possibly TRBD2 for D (7 bases). The CDR3 DNA is TGTGCCTGGAGTGTAGGGGGGGCGACTGATGAGCAGTACTTC. It translates to CAWSVGGATDEQYF.